The rows below give T cell receptor beta chains drawn from one sample of a study of T-cell reconstitution after alpha-beta-depleted transplantation in children. TCRdb fed the PCR reads into MiXCR, producing one record per CDR3 protein. The profile shows under 250,000 distinct CDR3 sequences, under 30% of them singletons. The source was PBMCs, mostly from graft donor cells, collected 360 days after TCRalphabeta/CD19-depleted stem cell transplant. The receptors come from a female patient between 2 and 15 years old who had a stem cell transplant for congenital amegakaryocytic thrombocytopenia, so the T cells may come from the graft donor. Each CDR3 is given with its conserved first and last residue. D genes are given only for firm matches. Not every row has a clone size; where given, it reads once, few, many or a size class.

D gene: .
J gene: TRBJ1-4
V gene: TRBV28
clone size: few
CDR3 DNA: TGTGCCAGCAGCTTCCACTGGATGAGATTTGGGGATAATGAAAAACTGTTTTTT
CDR3 protein: CASSFHWMRFGDNEKLFF

D gene: TRBD2
J gene: TRBJ2-7
V gene: TRBV29-1
clone size: few
CDR3 DNA: TGCAGCGTTGAAGGTCTAGCGGGGGGTTTCTACGAGCAGTACTTC
CDR3 protein: CSVEGLAGGFYEQYF

D gene: TRBD2
J gene: TRBJ2-7
V gene: TRBV7-8
clone size: .
CDR3 DNA: TGTGCCAGCAGCTTTAGCGGGGTCCCCTCCTACGAGCAGTACTTC
CDR3 protein: CASSFSGVPSYEQYF

D gene: TRBD2
J gene: TRBJ2-7
V gene: TRBV4-1
clone size: few
CDR3 DNA: TGCGCCAGCAGCCACCTAGCGGGAGGGTTCTACGAGCAGTACTTC
CDR3 protein: CASSHLAGGFYEQYF

D gene: .
J gene: TRBJ1-2
V gene: TRBV4-1
clone size: few
CDR3 DNA: TGCGCCAGCAGCCCCTCCCCAGGGAACTATGGCTACACCTTC
CDR3 protein: CASSPSPGNYGYTF

D gene: TRBD2
J gene: TRBJ2-2
V gene: TRBV5-1
clone size: few
CDR3 DNA: TGCGCCAGCAGCGTAGCGGGGGCTGGTACCGGGGAGCTGTTTTTT
CDR3 protein: CASSVAGAGTGELFF

D gene: .
J gene: TRBJ1-4
V gene: TRBV27
clone size: .
CDR3 DNA: TGTGCCAGCAGAAGTTTGGGACAATCAACTAATGAAAAACTGTTTTTT
CDR3 protein: CASRSLGQSTNEKLFF

D gene: .
J gene: TRBJ2-1
V gene: TRBV15
clone size: few
CDR3 DNA: TGTGCCACCCTTAAAGCGGAGACATCCTACAATGAGCAGTTCTTC
CDR3 protein: CATLKAETSYNEQFF

D gene: TRBD2
J gene: TRBJ2-7
V gene: TRBV4-2
clone size: .
CDR3 DNA: TGTGCCAGCAGCCGAACTAGCGACGCCTACGAGCAGTACTTC
CDR3 protein: CASSRTSDAYEQYF

D gene: .
J gene: TRBJ1-2
V gene: TRBV5-5
clone size: few
CDR3 DNA: TGTGCCAGCAGCTTGAGGGGGGTGCCAAACTATGGCTACACCTTC
CDR3 protein: CASSLRGVPNYGYTF

D gene: .
J gene: TRBJ2-2
V gene: TRBV20-1
clone size: few
CDR3 DNA: TGCAGTGCTAGGAACCTCAGGGTCGCGAACACCGGGGAGCTGTTTTTT
CDR3 protein: CSARNLRVANTGELFF

D gene: .
J gene: TRBJ1-5
V gene: TRBV4-1
clone size: few
CDR3 DNA: TGCGCCAGCAGCCAAGTTCCCCAAACCCAGCCCCAGCATTTT
CDR3 protein: CASSQVPQTQPQHF

D gene: .
J gene: TRBJ2-7
V gene: TRBV12-3/TRBV12-4
clone size: many
CDR3 DNA: TGTGCCAGCGGTGCTTGGGGCAGGGGAGAGCAGTACTTC
CDR3 protein: CASGAWGRGEQYF

D gene: TRBD1
J gene: TRBJ2-1
V gene: TRBV14
clone size: .
CDR3 DNA: TGTGCCAGCAGCCAGCGAGCAGGGGGCCCTTGGGATGAGCAGTTCTTC
CDR3 protein: CASSQRAGGPWDEQFF

D gene: .
J gene: TRBJ1-1
V gene: TRBV7-3
clone size: .
CDR3 DNA: TGTGCCAGCAGCTTAGGGGTTCAGAACACTGAAGCTTTCTTT
CDR3 protein: CASSLGVQNTEAFF

D gene: TRBD1
J gene: TRBJ2-7
V gene: TRBV3-1
clone size: few
CDR3 DNA: TGTGCCAGCAGCCTGCGGGGACAGGTTCCCTACGAGCAGTACTTC
CDR3 protein: CASSLRGQVPYEQYF

D gene: .
J gene: TRBJ2-3
V gene: TRBV7-2
clone size: few
CDR3 DNA: TGTGCCAGCAGGGGATTGGCAGACACAGATACGCAGTATTTT
CDR3 protein: CASRGLADTDTQYF

D gene: .
J gene: TRBJ2-5
V gene: TRBV5-1
clone size: .
CDR3 DNA: TGCGCCAGCAGCTTGGAAGGTAGCACCCAGTACTTC
CDR3 protein: CASSLEGSTQYF

D gene: TRBD2
J gene: TRBJ2-5
V gene: TRBV4-3
clone size: .
CDR3 DNA: TGCGCCAGCAGCCAAGACCTAGCGGTCCAAGAGACCCAGTACTTC
CDR3 protein: CASSQDLAVQETQYF

D gene: TRBD1
J gene: TRBJ2-1
V gene: TRBV29-1
clone size: .
CDR3 DNA: TGCAGCGCCTCGGGACAGGGTCCTATTGAGCAGTTCTTC
CDR3 protein: CSASGQGPIEQFF

D gene: .
J gene: TRBJ2-7
V gene: TRBV6-1
clone size: few
CDR3 DNA: TGTGCCAGCAGCACTGGACCTCCGGAGTACTTC
CDR3 protein: CASSTGPPEYF

D gene: .
J gene: TRBJ2-5
V gene: TRBV15
clone size: few
CDR3 DNA: TGTGCCACCAGCAGAGATCGAACTGGCCCGACGGAGACCCAGTACTTC
CDR3 protein: CATSRDRTGPTETQYF

D gene: TRBD2
J gene: TRBJ2-7
V gene: TRBV15
clone size: .
CDR3 DNA: TGTGCCACCAGCAGAGATCAGGGACTAGCGGGACGCGAGCAGTACTTC
CDR3 protein: CATSRDQGLAGREQYF

D gene: TRBD1
J gene: TRBJ2-7
V gene: TRBV27
clone size: few
CDR3 DNA: TGTGCCAGCACCGACAGGGGACGGTCGGGCGGGCCCTCCTACGAGCAGTACTTC
CDR3 protein: CASTDRGRSGGPSYEQYF

D gene: .
J gene: TRBJ2-1
V gene: TRBV5-1
clone size: .
CDR3 DNA: TGCGCCAGCAGCTCCCTGTACAATGAGCAGTTCTTC
CDR3 protein: CASSSLYNEQFF

D gene: .
J gene: TRBJ2-3
V gene: TRBV5-1
clone size: few
CDR3 DNA: TGCGCCAGCAGCTTGGTAGGGATCGCAGATACGCAGTATTTT
CDR3 protein: CASSLVGIADTQYF

D gene: .
J gene: TRBJ1-2
V gene: TRBV29-1
clone size: few
CDR3 DNA: TGCAGCGTTGAAGATCAGCCAGGAGTTTCCTCTGGCTACACCTTC
CDR3 protein: CSVEDQPGVSSGYTF

D gene: .
J gene: TRBJ1-1
V gene: TRBV6-1
clone size: .
CDR3 DNA: TGTGCCAGCAGTAAACAGGGTCAGACTGAAGCTTTCTTT
CDR3 protein: CASSKQGQTEAFF

D gene: .
J gene: TRBJ2-5
V gene: TRBV20-1
clone size: .
CDR3 DNA: TGCAGTGCTAGAGTCACGGCGGGGGAGACCCAGTACTTC
CDR3 protein: CSARVTAGETQYF

D gene: .
J gene: TRBJ2-1
V gene: TRBV9
clone size: many
CDR3 DNA: TGTGCCAGCAGCGTAGGGGGGAGTAGTATAGGTGAGCAGTTCTTC
CDR3 protein: CASSVGGSSIGEQFF

D gene: TRBD1
J gene: TRBJ2-7
V gene: TRBV10-3
clone size: few
CDR3 DNA: TGTGCCATCAGTGTGGGACAGGGGGACGAGCAGTACTTC
CDR3 protein: CAISVGQGDEQYF

D gene: TRBD1
J gene: TRBJ1-6
V gene: TRBV6-5
clone size: few
CDR3 DNA: TGTGCCAGCAGTTACTCAGGACAGGGTAATTCACCCCTCCACTTT
CDR3 protein: CASSYSGQGNSPLHF

D gene: .
J gene: TRBJ2-6
V gene: TRBV4-3
clone size: few
CDR3 DNA: TGCGCCAGCAGCTCAGTCGCTGGGGCCAACGTCCTGACTTTC
CDR3 protein: CASSSVAGANVLTF

D gene: .
J gene: TRBJ2-4
V gene: TRBV29-1
clone size: few
CDR3 DNA: TGCAGCGTTGATGGCAGGAGTCTAAACATTCAGTACTTC
CDR3 protein: CSVDGRSLNIQYF

D gene: TRBD2
J gene: TRBJ2-1
V gene: TRBV12-3/TRBV12-4
clone size: .
CDR3 DNA: TGTGCCAGCAGTTCCCTCTGGACTAGCGGGAGGAACCATGAGCAGTTCTTC
CDR3 protein: CASSSLWTSGRNHEQFF

D gene: TRBD2
J gene: TRBJ2-5
V gene: TRBV11-2
clone size: .
CDR3 DNA: TGTGCCAGCAGCTTAGTAGGGACTATGGGAGAGACCCAGTACTTC
CDR3 protein: CASSLVGTMGETQYF

D gene: .
J gene: TRBJ2-6
V gene: TRBV11-2
clone size: .
CDR3 DNA: TGTGCCAGCAGCCCCAGGGTGGCCCTTTCTGGGGCCAACGTCCTGACTTTC
CDR3 protein: CASSPRVALSGANVLTF

D gene: .
J gene: TRBJ2-3
V gene: TRBV11-2
clone size: .
CDR3 DNA: TGTGCCAGCAGCCCGCGGGGTCTAGCGTTCGATACGCAGTATTTT
CDR3 protein: CASSPRGLAFDTQYF

D gene: .
J gene: TRBJ2-5
V gene: TRBV24-1
clone size: .
CDR3 DNA: TGTGCCACCAGTGATGGTACACAGGAACAAGAGACCCAGTACTTC
CDR3 protein: CATSDGTQEQETQYF

D gene: .
J gene: TRBJ2-5
V gene: TRBV12-3/TRBV12-4
clone size: few
CDR3 DNA: TGTGCCAGCAGTTTATACAGGGGAGGATGGGAGACCCAGTACTTC
CDR3 protein: CASSLYRGGWETQYF

D gene: TRBD2
J gene: TRBJ2-7
V gene: TRBV10-3
clone size: .
CDR3 DNA: TGTGCCATCAGCCCCTTGTTGGTGGCGGGGGTGCTCTCCTACGAGCAGTACTTC
CDR3 protein: CAISPLLVAGVLSYEQYF

D gene: TRBD1
J gene: TRBJ2-2
V gene: TRBV5-1
clone size: .
CDR3 DNA: TGCGCCAGCAGCTTGATGGACAGGGGGTTCGGGGAGCTGTTTTTT
CDR3 protein: CASSLMDRGFGELFF

D gene: TRBD2
J gene: TRBJ2-1
V gene: TRBV7-9
clone size: .
CDR3 DNA: TGTGCCAGCAGCACCACTGGGACTAGCGGATACAATGAGCAGTTCTTC
CDR3 protein: CASSTTGTSGYNEQFF

D gene: .
J gene: TRBJ2-5
V gene: TRBV12-3/TRBV12-4
clone size: few
CDR3 DNA: TGTGCCAGCAGCATGGGACTTGGGCTCGGAGAGACCCAGTACTTC
CDR3 protein: CASSMGLGLGETQYF

D gene: TRBD2
J gene: TRBJ2-7
V gene: TRBV10-3
clone size: .
CDR3 DNA: TGTGCCATCACCGCTAGCGGGAGGGCTGACGAGCAGTACTTC
CDR3 protein: CAITASGRADEQYF

D gene: .
J gene: TRBJ2-1
V gene: TRBV10-3
clone size: many
CDR3 DNA: TGTGCCATCAGTGGGGCTGGTCATGAGCAGTTCTTC
CDR3 protein: CAISGAGHEQFF